The 16 T cell receptor beta chains below all came from one sample that was sequenced in a study of tumor-infiltrating lymphocytes in primary liver carcinoma. With around 520 ng total RNA as template and a constant-region primer, TCR beta cDNA was made. The TCR beta library was amplified through three nested multiplex PCR rounds in a modified ARM-PCR procedure. Use of TRBV1-TRBV30 forward primers with a C-beta reverse primer characterized the first two PCR rounds, which lasted approximately 11 cycles each. TCRdb analysed the multiplex PCR reads with MiXCR anew, one entry per CDR3 protein. Of 150,000 to 200,000 distinct CDR3 sequences listed, almost 65% are singletons. Unsorted whole blood supplied the RNA, and germline DNA was extracted too. Sequenced sample: peripheral blood. Source of these receptors: a woman aged 55-70 years with primary liver carcinoma and hepatitis B virus infection.

Turning to this clonotype: This sequence may be a read error, since a much larger clone differs from it by one base. The rearrangement joins TRBV6-1 to TRBJ2-2; D is perhaps TRBD2 (6 bases). The CDR3 has 13 residues. CDR1 is MNHNS, CDR2 SASEGT, per germline. CDR3 region: CASSASNTGGLFF. The CDR3 DNA reads as TGTGCCAGCAGTGCCTCGAACACCGGGGGGCTGTTTTTT.

In its sample, this clonotype was seen a few times. Relative to the germline gene, one junction end is altered; a read error may explain this. CDR3 residues: CSIRHGTGSYEQYF. The DNA for the CDR3 is TGCAGCATAAGACATGGGACAGGCTCCTACGAGCAATACTTC. The chain is built from TRBV29-1 and TRBJ2-7; 8 bases map to TRBD1. Germline V lookup: CDR1 SQVTM, CDR2 ANQGSEA. The CDR3 contains 14 residues.

As for this clonotype: A much larger clonotype is one base distant, so this may be a read error. The CDR3 reads CASEVGRGNYGYTF. In DNA form, the CDR3 reads TGCGCCAGCGAGGTCGGGAGGGGTAACTATGGCTACACCTTC. V is TRBV4-1 and J is TRBJ1-2; D perhaps matches TRBD1 (5 bases). The CDR3 sequence is 14 residues long. V was trimmed by 8 bases and J by 1 base, leaving 14 bases between them. CDR1 is MGHRA and CDR2 is YSYEKL in the germline V gene.

This clonotype has just one count. A junction end diverges from the germline sequence, so it may reflect a read error. The chain recombines TRBV14 with TRBJ1-5; TRBD1 agrees at 9 bases. Germline CDR1 and CDR2: SGHDN and FVKESK. The CDR3 contains 19 residues. CDR3 protein: CASSQIPLGNRGPHQPQHF. The CDR3 DNA reads as TGTGCCAGCAGCCAAATACCATTGGGGAACAGGGGGCCACATCAGCCTCAGCATTTT.

This clonotype was seen a few times. A much larger clone differs from this one at a single base, so this may be a read error. The rearrangement joins TRBV6-1 to TRBJ2-1, with a possible D match to TRBD1 (6 bases). Germline V lookup: CDR1 MNHNS, CDR2 SASEGT. The CDR3 extends over 16 amino acids. Trimming removed 4 bases from V and 0 bases from J, with 13 bases in between. For the CDR3, the DNA is TGTGCCAGCAGTGTCTTGGGGGACAACTCCTACAATGAGCAGTTCTTC. Its protein is CASSVLGDNSYNEQFF.

This clonotype was seen only a few times. The chain recombines TRBV5-1 with TRBJ2-2; possible D gene TRBD1, 5 bases. Looked up from germline, CDR1 is SGHRS and CDR2 is YFSETQ. CDR3 length equals 15 residues. The V end lost 2 bases, the J end lost 3 bases, and 11 bases lay between the germline ends. CDR3 sequence (DNA): TGCGCCAGCAGCTTCGGCTCAGGGCACACCGGGGAGCTGTTTTTT. The encoded protein is CASSFGSGHTGELFF. Using reference TRBV5-1 and TRBJ2-2 for the parts outside the CDR3, the full variable domain is KAGVTQTPRYLIKTRGQQVTLSCSPISGHRSVSWYQQTPGQGLQFLFEYFSETQRNKGNFPGRFSGRQFSNSRSEMNVSTLELGDSALYLCASSFGSGHTGELFFGEGSRLTVL.

Regarding this clonotype: Its ends do not fully match the called genes, so a read error is possible. The chain is built from TRBV6-6 and TRBJ2-7, with D perhaps TRBD2 (5 bases). CDR1 MNHNY and CDR2 SVGAGI come from the germline V gene (reference sequence). This CDR3 contains 14 residues. The CDR3 reads CASSQRSPPGISDF. In DNA form, the CDR3 reads TGTGCCAGCAGTCAGCGAAGCCCCCCCGGGATTAGCGACTTC.

This sequence joins TRBV9 and TRBJ2-7; 7 bases line up with TRBD1. Germline assignment: CDR1 SGDLS and CDR2 YYNGEE. The CDR3 is 14 residues long. J lost 4 bases, V lost 4 bases, and 8 bases had no gene match. The CDR3 region is CASSPWDSSYEQYF. CDR3 DNA sequence: TGTGCCAGCAGCCCATGGGACAGTTCGTACGAGCAGTACTTC.

J is TRBJ2-7 and V is TRBV7-3; the D is unclear. Germline V gene data show CDR1 as SGHTA and CDR2 as FQGTGA. The CDR3 consists of 13 residues. With 3 bases removed from V and 7 bases from J, the gap between germline ends came to 13 bases. CDR3 nucleotide sequence: TGTGCCAGCAGCTTGACATGGGCTGGGGAGCAGTACTTC. Its translation: CASSLTWAGEQYF.

Remarks on this clonotype: The junction does not match germline at one end; this may be a read error. This chain connects TRBV7-8 to TRBJ2-7; maybe TRBD2 (5 bases). Germline V gene lookup returns CDR1 SGHVS and CDR2 FQNEAQ. The CDR3 is 14 amino acids. In DNA form, the CDR3 reads TGTGCCATCAGCTTAGAGGGCGTGAACTACGAGCAGTACTTC. Its protein product is CAISLEGVNYEQYF.

CDR3 loop: CASSSGPSGLGQFF. CDR3 DNA: TGTGCCAGCAGCTCAGGGCCTAGCGGGCTAGGGCAGTTCTTC. The V and J genes are TRBV5-6 and TRBJ2-1; 8 bases fit TRBD2. Losses at the gene ends were 3 bases for V and 12 bases for J; bases not matched to a gene: 11. CDR1 is SGHDT, CDR2 YYEEEE, per germline. This CDR3 is built from 14 residues.

This clonotype was counted once. A much larger clonotype is one base distant, so this may be a read error. The rearrangement joins TRBV6-5 to TRBJ2-1; D uncertain. Trimming pared 6 bases from V and 3 bases from J, leaving 6 bases between. Germline V lookup: CDR1 MNHEY, CDR2 SVGAGI. This CDR3 has 12 residues. The CDR3 loop is CASRGNYNEQFF. CDR3 bases: TGTGCCAGCAGGGGCAACTACAATGAGCAGTTCTTC.

Details on this clonotype: This may stem from a read error, because a much larger clone lies one nucleotide away. The chain joins TRBV6-5 to TRBJ2-7; D might be TRBD1 (6 bases). The CDR3 loop spans 15 amino acids. Germline V gives CDR1 MNHEY, CDR2 SVGAGI. The CDR3 sequence: CATRIFRDIPYEPYF. The CDR3 coding sequence is TGTGCCACCCGTATCTTCCGGGACATCCCCTACGAGCCGTACTTC.

In the case of this clonotype: Given a much more abundant clone one base away, this may be a read error. DNA for the CDR3: TGTGCCAGCAGCGCGGGAAGGGAACCCTACGAGCAGTACTTC. Protein sequence: CASSAGREPYEQYF. The V gene is TRBV11-2, the J gene TRBJ2-7, with D possibly being TRBD2 (6 bases). The V gene lost 5 bases and the J gene lost 2 bases, with 13 bases spanning the gap. The CDR3 sequence is 14 residues long. Germline-derived CDR1 and CDR2 are SGHAT and FQNNGV.

With regard to this clonotype: Possible read error: a much larger clone is one base away. The conserved phenylalanine or tryptophan normally closing the CDR3 is absent here, so this likely arose from a read error. The CDR3 spells CASRGLVTDTQYL. CDR3 bases: TGTGCCAGCAGGGGACTAGTGACAGATACGCAGTATCTT. This sequence joins TRBV12-3 or TRBV12-4 and TRBJ2-3; 8 nucleotides align to TRBD2. The CDR3 is made up of 13 amino acids. The ends lost 6 bases at V and 3 bases at J; junction bases unmatched: 2.

Regarding this clonotype: The junction shows a germline mismatch at one end, possibly a read error. V is TRBV7-9 and J is TRBJ2-3; 12 bases are shared with TRBD2. CDR1 and CDR2 (germline): SEHNR, FQNEAQ (reference sequence). This CDR3 is 16 amino acids long. The CDR3 region is CAGSQLAGGGTDTQYF. CDR3 in DNA: TGTGCCGGCAGCCAACTAGCGGGAGGAGGCACAGATACGCAGTATTTT.